This note documents a single TCR beta chain sequence. This sample was taken from a study of cytomegalovirus exposure and HLA in healthy donors. The germline CDR1 and CDR2 sequences are LNHDA and SQIVND (reference sequence). The CDR3 sequence is 14 residues long. V was clipped by 2 bases and J by 4 bases, with 11 bases between them. The PCR employed 60 Vbeta primers together with 13 Jbeta primers. Only in-frame clones appear in the TCRdb table, and some are missing; sequencing was by immunoSEQ multiplex PCR. The sample includes roughly 140,000 clones, almost 85% of them seen just once. This sequence was found in a man in his thirties or forties in good health and CMV-seropositive. The rearrangement joins TRBV19 to TRBJ1-2; the D gene is possibly TRBD1 (5 bases). The specimen sequenced was PBMCs. The CDR3 DNA sequence: TGTGCCAGTAGTATAAGAAGGGACTCCTATGGCTACACCTTC. Its protein is CASSIRRDSYGYTF.